Listed below are T cell receptor beta chains from one sample, sequenced in a study of metastatic and nonmetastatic thyroid tumors. TCRdb re-analyzed the PCR reads through MiXCR. This sample has approximately 30,000 clones, with about 15% found just once. Sample: blood. The source of these receptors is a male donor with papillary thyroid cancer or a benign thyroid nodule (not recorded which). Some clones in this sample may be carry-over from other donors' samples. Each CDR3 is given without its conserved first and last residue.

V,J,CDR3
TRBV28,TRBJ1-1,ASSLGGCTNTEAS
TRBV11-2,TRBJ1-5,ASSLDLGAGQPQH
TRBV5-8,TRBJ1-2,ASSMGQGNTYGYT
TRBV7-4,TRBJ2-7,ASSNYRGLYEQY
TRBV9,TRBJ2-6,ASSVAGGLGANVLT
TRBV19,TRBJ2-1,ASSTWTGRGFNEQF
TRBV7-2,TRBJ2-6,ASSPEGLAGANVLT
TRBV28,TRBJ1-5,ASRPSIPGLH
TRBV11-1,TRBJ1-1,ASTSFPDRAENTEAF
TRBV6-1,TRBJ2-1,ASSNDRKAAQF
TRBV20-1,TRBJ1-4,SASRPEQGNEKLF
TRBV6-4,TRBJ2-1,ASSGTSGSYNEQF
TRBV25-1,TRBJ1-1,ASSTTYNTEAF
TRBV27,TRBJ2-5,ASSLSSLETQY
TRBV11-1,TRBJ1-1,ASSPYRGGVAF
TRBV7-9,TRBJ1-2,ASSITGGGGYGYT
TRBV5-1,TRBJ2-3,SSSLGLAVTDTQY
TRBV20-1,TRBJ2-2,SALDRLNTGELF
TRBV20-1,TRBJ1-6,SARYTGNSPLH
TRBV12-3/TRBV12-4,TRBJ1-2,ASSFGQGAGGYT
TRBV4-1,TRBJ2-5,ASSSFPRNQETQY
TRBV2,TRBJ2-1,ASRGLAGYNEQF